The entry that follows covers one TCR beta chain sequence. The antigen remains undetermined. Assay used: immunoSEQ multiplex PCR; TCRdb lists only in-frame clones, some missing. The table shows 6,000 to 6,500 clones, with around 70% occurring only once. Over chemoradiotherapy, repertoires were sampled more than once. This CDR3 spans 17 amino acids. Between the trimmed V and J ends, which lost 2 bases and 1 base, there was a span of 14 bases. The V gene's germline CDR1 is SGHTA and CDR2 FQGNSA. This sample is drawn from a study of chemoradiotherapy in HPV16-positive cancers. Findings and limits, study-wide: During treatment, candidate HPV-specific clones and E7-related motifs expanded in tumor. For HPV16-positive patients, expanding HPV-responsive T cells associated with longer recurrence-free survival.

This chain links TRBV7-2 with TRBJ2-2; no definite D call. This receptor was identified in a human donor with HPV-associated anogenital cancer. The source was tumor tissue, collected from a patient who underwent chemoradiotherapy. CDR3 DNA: TGTGCCAGCAGCTTATTTATTGGACCTCGGAACACCGGGGAGCTGTTTTTT. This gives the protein CASSLFIGPRNTGELFF.